A selection of T cell receptor beta chains follows, all from one sample in a study of T cell repertoires in cytomegalovirus infection. Their antigen targets remain unknown. TCRdb reprocessed the reads via MiXCR and lists one record per CDR3 protein. This table holds 800,000 to 950,000 distinct CDR3 sequences, 32% found once. Sequences were derived from cultured CD8+ T cells from PBMCs, sampled from culture after CMV antigen stimulation. Receptors were obtained from a human donor in good health (CMV status not recorded). Some clones in this sample may be carry-over from other donors' samples. CDR3s include the opening cysteine and the closing phenylalanine or tryptophan.

TRBV6-2/TRBV6-3 CASNPDGYSGNTIYF
TRBV10-3 CAIGTGLAGDYNEQFF
TRBV12-3/TRBV12-4 CASSSNREAFF
TRBV6-4 CASRPDGMSNYGYTF
TRBV7-9 CASSPQEGYNEQFF
TRBV4-3 CASSQERANEQFF
TRBV12-3/TRBV12-4 CASSYTGLGTEAFF
TRBV10-2 CAVGTEKIAHEQYF
TRBV5-5 CASSLRLAGRDEQFF
TRBV4-2 CASSQESAGLAKNIQYF
TRBV7-9 CASSSQGTANEKLFF
TRBV2 CASSDRLAKNIQYF
TRBV4-1 CASSQDTGQGALNEQFF
TRBV6-2/TRBV6-3 CASCYSMGDTDTQYF
TRBV6-2/TRBV6-3 CASSPDRGGSPLHF
TRBV7-9 CASSLDHRRTGGIGYGYTF
TRBV10-3 CAIQTESSYEQYF
TRBV5-1 CASSFSPPSTDTQYF
TRBV11-1 CASSLVTGSNEQFF
TRBV7-9 CASSSLAAPQPQHF
TRBV18 CASSSGLAGRTDTQYF
TRBV11-1 CASSWTSGHEQFF
TRBV7-9 CASSLGGQGRGNQPQHF
TRBV2 CASGLTTEAFF
TRBV12-3/TRBV12-4 CASSLALGLVNNYGYTF
TRBV7-2 CASSSSGGRSDTQYF
TRBV6-6 CATSTGEYEQYF
TRBV27 CASSLWDGTYNEQFF
TRBV13 CASTWGGRWTEAFF
TRBV6-1 CASSFRDRGELGNSPLHF
TRBV12-3/TRBV12-4 CASRRGPLNEQYF
TRBV7-9 CASSFYSTGDTEAFF
TRBV7-2 CASSFLTDSSYNEQFF
TRBV7-9 CASSTRKLLPYEQYF
TRBV28 CASSTRTLIGKDTQYF
TRBV5-5 CASSSTAGSRSYNEQFF
TRBV5-1 CASSYRVLDEQYF
TRBV6-6 CASSYRVSGANVLTF
TRBV28 CANSLWGSQETQYF
TRBV7-6 CASSSAGGVTGELFF
TRBV7-6 CASSPSTTIYNEQFF
TRBV14 CASSPPGQGFLEQFF
TRBV24-1 CVTSSDRGPSYNEQFF
TRBV19 CASSRASGGADEQFF
TRBV4-1 CASSHPRAGSNTGELFF
TRBV7-9 CASSGGTGVLEQYF
TRBV9 CASSAGGTNQPQHF
TRBV6-1 CASSRDSNTQYF
TRBV7-6 CASSLAQGAQFF
TRBV7-6 CVSSGRQGGYNEQFF